This T cell receptor (beta chain) was profiled in a study of blood T cell repertoires in COVID-19. Clones were sequenced by immunoSEQ multiplex PCR, and TCRdb holds only the in-frame ones, with some missing. This sample yields around 250,000 clones, of which more than 85% are seen a single time; 1.5% to 2% belongs to the top ten. Trimming removed 7 bases from V and 8 bases from J, with 9 bases in between. This CDR3 contains 11 residues. In germline, CDR1 is SNHLY, CDR2 FYNNEI. The cohort comprised adults aged about 18 to 100 years residing in 20 to 25 US areas. The specimen sequenced was PBMCs or T cells enriched from blood (not recorded which). The receptor's source is a woman aged 45-59 years who had recovered from COVID-19. J is TRBJ2-1 and V is TRBV2; D ambiguous. CDR3 nucleotides: TGTGCCAGCAATCCTATGTATGAGCAGTTCTTC. As protein: CASNPMYEQFF. Full variable domain (remainder filled in from reference TRBV2 and TRBJ2-1): EPEVTQTPSHQVTQMGQEVILRCVPISNHLYFYWYRQILGQKVEFLVSFYNNEISEKSEIFDDQFSVERPDGSNFTLKIRSTKLEDSAMYFCASNPMYEQFFGPGTRLTVL.